These 9 T cell receptor beta chains share one sample of origin, sequenced in a study of OX40 agonist ivuxolimab in advanced cancers. Profiling relied on immunoSEQ multiplex PCR, and the TCRdb table lists in-frame clones only, not all of them. Altogether almost 85,000 clones are present, around 83% being singletons, with the ten largest covering 6% to 8%. The specimen was CD4+ or CD8+ T cells sorted from blood, collected in a trial of the OX40 agonist ivuxolimab. These receptors were obtained from an adult with an advanced solid tumor such as melanoma, head and neck, liver or kidney cancer.

This chain joins TRBV5-8 and TRBJ1-1; TRBD1 might be the D (5 bases). The CDR3 length is 14 residues. Trimming left V 0 bases short and J 4 bases short, with 10 bases between. Germline V gene sequence: CDR1 SGHTS, CDR2 YDEGEE. The CDR3 DNA sequence: TGTGCCAGCAGCTTGGGTGGTGGGGGCACTGAAGCTTTCTTT. Translating gives CASSLGGGGTEAFF.

V usage is TRBV30 and J usage is TRBJ1-2; 9 bases map to TRBD1. CDR3 size: 13 residues. J was trimmed by 5 bases and V by 5 bases; bases with no gene match: 6. CDR1 and CDR2 (germline): GTSNPN, SVGIG (reference sequence). The CDR3 DNA reads as TGTGCCTGGGGGACAGGGCTTTCGTATGGCTACACCTTC. This encodes CAWGTGLSYGYTF.

The chain has TRBV6-1 and TRBJ1-1; D is uncertain. The V end lost 3 bases, the J end lost 1 base, and 12 bases lay between the germline ends. The CDR3 runs 15 residues. Looked up from germline, CDR1 is MNHNS and CDR2 is SASEGT. CDR3 in DNA: TGTGCCAGCAGTGAGCCCGCTTCGGGGAACACTGAAGCTTTCTTT. It specifies CASSEPASGNTEAFF.

The V and J genes are TRBV5-6 and TRBJ1-1, with TRBD1 as a possible D gene (5 bases). The CDR3 loop spans 15 amino acids. The germline V and J ends were trimmed by 1 base and 4 bases, with 14 bases remaining between them. CDR1 is SGHDT and CDR2 is YYEEEE in the germline V gene. Written as DNA, the CDR3 is TGTGCCAGCAGCTTGATGGCCTCCGGGGGCACTGAAGCTTTCTTT. As protein: CASSLMASGGTEAFF.

This CDR3 reads CASSQGQGIPGNTIYF. Here the CDR3 DNA reads TGCGCCAGCAGCCAGGGACAGGGGATTCCTGGAAACACCATATATTTT. The chain recombines TRBV4-3 with TRBJ1-3, with 10 bases aligning to TRBD1. The CDR3 consists of 16 residues. The ends lost 3 bases at V and 2 bases at J; junction bases unmatched: 4. Germline assignment: CDR1 LGHNA and CDR2 YSLEER.

This chain connects TRBV14 to TRBJ2-1; D remains unclear. The CDR3 has 14 amino acids. Germline V gene data show CDR1 as SGHDN and CDR2 as FVKESK. V lost 3 bases to trimming and J lost 0 bases, with 6 bases between them. Here the CDR3 reads CASSQMISYNEQFF. The CDR3 DNA follows: TGTGCCAGCAGCCAGATGATCTCCTACAATGAGCAGTTCTTC. The whole variable domain, filled in from reference TRBV14 and TRBJ2-1, reads EAGVTQFPSHSVIEKGQTVTLRCDPISGHDNLYWYRRVMGKEIKFLLHFVKESKQDESGMPNNRFLAERTGGTYSTLKVQPAELEDSGVYFCASSQMISYNEQFFGPGTRLTVL.

The CDR3 bases are TGTGCCAGCCTCCGCGGGCAGGGGACCTCTTACGAGCAGTACTTC. This sequence encodes CASLRGQGTSYEQYF. The genes are TRBV6-1 and TRBJ2-7; TRBD1 might be the D (6 bases). The CDR3 totals 15 residues. Trimming took 8 bases from V and 4 from J, leaving 21 bases between them. Per the germline V gene, CDR1 is MNHNS and CDR2 is SASEGT.

The rearrangement links TRBV9 to TRBJ2-1; 10 positions match TRBD2. Germline V gives CDR1 SGDLS, CDR2 YYNGEE. V shed 0 bases and J 4 bases; nucleotides not matched to a gene: 10. The length of the CDR3 is 18 residues. The CDR3 nucleotides read TGTGCCAGCAGCGTAGCCTTGGGGCGAGCGGGAGGGTACAATGAGCAGTTCTTC. Encoded protein: CASSVALGRAGGYNEQFF.

This clone has only one observation. The J gene is TRBJ2-5, the V gene TRBV7-9, with 8 bases aligning to TRBD2. CDR1 is SEHNR, CDR2 FQNEAQ, per germline (reference sequence). This CDR3 comprises 16 residues. V was clipped by 1 base and J by 3 bases; unmatched bases: 7. The CDR3 DNA reads TGTGCCAGCAGCTTAGACCGCGGGAGGATAAAAGAGACCCAGTACTTC. The encoded protein is CASSLDRGRIKETQYF.